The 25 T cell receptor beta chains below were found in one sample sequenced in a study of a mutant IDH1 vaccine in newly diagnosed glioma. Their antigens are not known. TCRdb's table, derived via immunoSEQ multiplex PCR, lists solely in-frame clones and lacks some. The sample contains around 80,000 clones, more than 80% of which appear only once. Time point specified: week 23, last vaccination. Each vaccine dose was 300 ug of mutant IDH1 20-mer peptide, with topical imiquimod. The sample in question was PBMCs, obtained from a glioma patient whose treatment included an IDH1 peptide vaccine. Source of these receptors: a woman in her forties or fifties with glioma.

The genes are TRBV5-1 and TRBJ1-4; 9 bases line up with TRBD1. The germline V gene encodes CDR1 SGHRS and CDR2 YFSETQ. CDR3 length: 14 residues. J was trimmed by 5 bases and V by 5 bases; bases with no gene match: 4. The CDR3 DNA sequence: TGCGCCAGCAGGGGACAGGGAGCGAATGAAAAACTGTTTTTT. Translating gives CASRGQGANEKLFF.

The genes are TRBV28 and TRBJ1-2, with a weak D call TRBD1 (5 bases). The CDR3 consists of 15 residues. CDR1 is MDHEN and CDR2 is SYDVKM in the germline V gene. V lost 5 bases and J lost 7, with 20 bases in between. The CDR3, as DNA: TGTGCCAGCAGTGAGGGGCAGGGCCGCGGGGGTGGCTACACCTTC. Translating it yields CASSEGQGRGGGYTF.

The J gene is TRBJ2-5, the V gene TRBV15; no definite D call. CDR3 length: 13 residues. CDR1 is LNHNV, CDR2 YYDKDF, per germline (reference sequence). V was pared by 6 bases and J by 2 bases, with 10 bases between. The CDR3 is CATRGRTQETQYF. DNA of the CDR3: TGTGCCACCAGGGGTCGCACGCAAGAGACCCAGTACTTC.

The CDR3 nucleotides are TGTGCCAGCAGGATGATCAGGTCCTCCTACAATGAGCAGTTCTTC. Its protein is CASRMIRSSYNEQFF. The rearrangement links TRBV28 to TRBJ2-1, with unresolved D. The CDR3 is made up of 15 amino acids. CDR1 and CDR2 (germline): MDHEN, SYDVKM. The V gene lost 6 bases and the J gene lost 0 bases, with 12 bases spanning the gap.

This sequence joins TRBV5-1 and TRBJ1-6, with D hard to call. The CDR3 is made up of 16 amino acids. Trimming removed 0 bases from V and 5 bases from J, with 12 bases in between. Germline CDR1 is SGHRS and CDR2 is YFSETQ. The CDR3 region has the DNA TGCGCCAGCAGCTTGGTGCCGGGAGTAGATAATTCACCCCTCCACTTT. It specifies CASSLVPGVDNSPLHF.

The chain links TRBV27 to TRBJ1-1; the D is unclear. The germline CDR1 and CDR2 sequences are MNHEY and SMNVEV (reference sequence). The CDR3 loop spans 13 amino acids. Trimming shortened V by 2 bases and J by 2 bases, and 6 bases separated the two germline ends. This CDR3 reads CASSLGRNTEAFF. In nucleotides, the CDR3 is TGTGCCAGCAGTTTAGGTAGAAACACTGAAGCTTTCTTT.

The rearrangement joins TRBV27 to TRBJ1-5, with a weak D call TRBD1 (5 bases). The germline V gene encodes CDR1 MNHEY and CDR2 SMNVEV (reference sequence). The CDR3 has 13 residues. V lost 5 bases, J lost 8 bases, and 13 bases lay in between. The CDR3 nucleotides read TGTGCCAGCAGTGGGGCAGGGTGGGAGCCCCAGCATTTT. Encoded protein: CASSGAGWEPQHF.

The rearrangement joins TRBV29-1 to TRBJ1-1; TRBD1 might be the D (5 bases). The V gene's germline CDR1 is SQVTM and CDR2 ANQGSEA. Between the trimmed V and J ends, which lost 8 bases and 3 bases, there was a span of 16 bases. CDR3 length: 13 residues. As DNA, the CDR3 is TGCAGCATCTTGACAGTGGGGGACACTGAAGCTTTCTTT. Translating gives CSILTVGDTEAFF.

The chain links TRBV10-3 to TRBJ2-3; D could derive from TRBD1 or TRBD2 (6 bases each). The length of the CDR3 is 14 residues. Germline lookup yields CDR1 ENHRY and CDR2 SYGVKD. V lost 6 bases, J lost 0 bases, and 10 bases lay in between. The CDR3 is CAIRGGRSTDTQYF. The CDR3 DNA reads TGTGCCATCAGAGGGGGGCGGAGCACAGATACGCAGTATTTT.

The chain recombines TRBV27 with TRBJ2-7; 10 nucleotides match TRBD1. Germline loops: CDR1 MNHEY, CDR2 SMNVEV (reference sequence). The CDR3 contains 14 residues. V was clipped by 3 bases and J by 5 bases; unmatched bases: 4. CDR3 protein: CASSFGQGVHEQYF. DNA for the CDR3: TGTGCCAGCAGTTTCGGACAGGGGGTCCACGAGCAGTACTTC.

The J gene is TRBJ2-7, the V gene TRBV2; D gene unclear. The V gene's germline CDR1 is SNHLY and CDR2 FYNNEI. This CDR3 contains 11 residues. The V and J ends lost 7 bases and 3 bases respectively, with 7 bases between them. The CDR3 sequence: CASTYYYEQYF. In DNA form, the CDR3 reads TGTGCCAGCACATATTACTACGAGCAGTACTTC.

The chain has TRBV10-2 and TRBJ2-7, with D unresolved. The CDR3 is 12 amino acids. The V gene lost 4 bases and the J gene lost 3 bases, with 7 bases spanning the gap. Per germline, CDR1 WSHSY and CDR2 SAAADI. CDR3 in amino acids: CASSGPFYEQYF. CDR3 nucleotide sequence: TGCGCCAGCAGTGGGCCGTTCTACGAGCAGTACTTC.

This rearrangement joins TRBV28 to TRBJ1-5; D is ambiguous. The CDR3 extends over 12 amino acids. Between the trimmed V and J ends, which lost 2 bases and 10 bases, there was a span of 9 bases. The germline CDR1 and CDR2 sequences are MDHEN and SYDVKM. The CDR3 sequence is CASSLAGQPQHF. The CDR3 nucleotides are TGTGCCAGCAGTTTAGCCGGGCAACCCCAGCATTTT.

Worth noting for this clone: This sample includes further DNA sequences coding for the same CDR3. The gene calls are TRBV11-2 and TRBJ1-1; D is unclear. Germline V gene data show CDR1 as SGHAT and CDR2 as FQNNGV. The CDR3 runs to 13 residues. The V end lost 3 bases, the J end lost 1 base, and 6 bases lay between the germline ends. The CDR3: CASSFRQNTEAFF. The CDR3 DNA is TGTGCCAGCAGCTTCCGTCAGAACACTGAAGCTTTCTTT. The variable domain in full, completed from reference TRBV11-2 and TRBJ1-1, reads EAGVAQSPRYKIIEKRQSVAFWCNPISGHATLYWYQQILGQGPKLLIQFQNNGVVDDSQLPKDRFSAERLKGVDSTLKIQPAKLEDSAVYLCASSFRQNTEAFFGQGTRLTVV.

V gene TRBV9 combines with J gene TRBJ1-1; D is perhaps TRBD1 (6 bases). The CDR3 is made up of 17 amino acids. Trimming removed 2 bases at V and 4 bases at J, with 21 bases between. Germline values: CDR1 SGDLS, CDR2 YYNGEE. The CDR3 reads CASSVLRGDQGTTEAFF. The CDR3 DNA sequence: TGTGCCAGCAGCGTTCTCCGGGGAGATCAGGGGACCACTGAAGCTTTCTTT.

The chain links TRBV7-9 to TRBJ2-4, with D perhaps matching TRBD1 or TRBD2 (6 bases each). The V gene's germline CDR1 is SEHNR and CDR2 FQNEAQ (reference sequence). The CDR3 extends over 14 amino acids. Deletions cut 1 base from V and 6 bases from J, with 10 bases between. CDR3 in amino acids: CASSLGGGGNIQYF. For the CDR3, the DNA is TGTGCCAGCAGCTTAGGCGGAGGGGGAAACATTCAGTACTTC.

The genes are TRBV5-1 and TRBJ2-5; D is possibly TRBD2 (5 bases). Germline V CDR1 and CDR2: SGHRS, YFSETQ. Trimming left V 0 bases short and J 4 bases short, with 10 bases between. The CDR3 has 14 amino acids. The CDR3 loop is CASSLDPSSETQYF. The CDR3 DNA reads TGCGCCAGCAGCTTGGATCCTAGCTCAGAGACCCAGTACTTC.

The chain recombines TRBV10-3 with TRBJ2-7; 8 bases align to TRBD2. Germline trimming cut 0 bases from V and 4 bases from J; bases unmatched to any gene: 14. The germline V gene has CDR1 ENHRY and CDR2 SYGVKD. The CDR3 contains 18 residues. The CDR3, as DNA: TGTGCCATCAGTGAGTCTAGCATTTACGAGCGGGAGATATACGAGCAGTACTTC. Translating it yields CAISESSIYEREIYEQYF.

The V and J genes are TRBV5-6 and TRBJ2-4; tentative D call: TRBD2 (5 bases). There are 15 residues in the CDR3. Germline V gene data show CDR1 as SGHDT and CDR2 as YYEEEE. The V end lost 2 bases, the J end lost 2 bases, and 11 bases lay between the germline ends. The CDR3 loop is CASSFLLASKNIQYF. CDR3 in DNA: TGTGCCAGCAGCTTTCTCCTAGCATCCAAAAACATTCAGTACTTC.

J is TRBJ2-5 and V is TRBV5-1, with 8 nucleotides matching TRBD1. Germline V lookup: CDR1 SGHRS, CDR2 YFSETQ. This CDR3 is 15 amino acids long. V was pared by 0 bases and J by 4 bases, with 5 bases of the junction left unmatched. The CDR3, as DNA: TGCGCCAGCAGCTTGGTCGGAACAGGGGGAGAGACCCAGTACTTC. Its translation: CASSLVGTGGETQYF.

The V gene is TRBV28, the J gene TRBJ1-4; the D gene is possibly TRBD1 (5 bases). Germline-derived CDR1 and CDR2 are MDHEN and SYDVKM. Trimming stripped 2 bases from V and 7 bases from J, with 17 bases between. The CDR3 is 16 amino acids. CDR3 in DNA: TGTGCCAGCAGTTTAGGGGGACCCCCTAGGGGTGAAAAACTGTTTTTT. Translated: CASSLGGPPRGEKLFF.

The chain's CDR3 is CASSLRRGPTGELFF. The CDR3 region has the DNA TGTGCCAGCAGTTTGAGGAGGGGGCCAACCGGGGAGCTGTTTTTT. The chain has TRBV27 and TRBJ2-2, with D perhaps matching TRBD1 (7 bases). Trimming took 3 bases from V and 5 from J, leaving 13 bases between them. CDR1 MNHEY and CDR2 SMNVEV come from the germline V gene (reference sequence). CDR3 length: 15 amino acids.

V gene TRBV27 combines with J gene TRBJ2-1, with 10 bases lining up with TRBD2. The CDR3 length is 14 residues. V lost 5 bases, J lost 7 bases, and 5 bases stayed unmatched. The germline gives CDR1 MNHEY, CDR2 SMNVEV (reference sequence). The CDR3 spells CASSRQREGNEQFF. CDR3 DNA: TGTGCCAGCAGTCGTCAGCGGGAGGGGAATGAGCAGTTCTTC.

CDR3 loop: CASSSINTQYF. In DNA, the CDR3 is TGTGCCAGCAGCTCGATTAATACGCAGTATTTT. The gene calls are TRBV13 and TRBJ2-3; D unresolved. Between the trimmed V and J ends, which lost 4 bases and 7 bases, there was a span of 6 bases. Germline CDR1 and CDR2: PRHDT and FYEKMQ (reference sequence). This CDR3 spans 11 amino acids.

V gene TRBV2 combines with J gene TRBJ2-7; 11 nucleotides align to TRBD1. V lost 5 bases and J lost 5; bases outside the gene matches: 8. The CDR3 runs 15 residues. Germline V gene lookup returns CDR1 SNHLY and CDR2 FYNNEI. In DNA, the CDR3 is TGTGCCAGCAGTTTCTGGACAGGGGGCTTGGACGAGCAGTACTTC. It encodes CASSFWTGGLDEQYF. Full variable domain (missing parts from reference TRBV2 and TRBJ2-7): EPEVTQTPSHQVTQMGQEVILRCVPISNHLYFYWYRQILGQKVEFLVSFYNNEISEKSEIFDDQFSVERPDGSNFTLKIRSTKLEDSAMYFCASSFWTGGLDEQYFGPGTRLTVT.